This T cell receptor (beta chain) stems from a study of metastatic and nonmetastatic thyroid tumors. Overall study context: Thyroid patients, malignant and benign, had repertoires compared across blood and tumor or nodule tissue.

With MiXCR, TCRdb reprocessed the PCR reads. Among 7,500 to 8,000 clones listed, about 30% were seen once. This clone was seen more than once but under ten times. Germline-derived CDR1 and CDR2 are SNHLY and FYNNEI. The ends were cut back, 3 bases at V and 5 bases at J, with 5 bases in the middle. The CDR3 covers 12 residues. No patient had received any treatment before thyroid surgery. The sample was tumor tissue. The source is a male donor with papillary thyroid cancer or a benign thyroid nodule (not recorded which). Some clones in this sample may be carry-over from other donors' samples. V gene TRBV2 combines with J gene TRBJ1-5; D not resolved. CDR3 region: CASSDTYQPQHF. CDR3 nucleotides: TGTGCCAGCAGTGATACGTATCAGCCCCAGCATTTT.